This T cell receptor beta chain is from a study of beta chain features in type 1 diabetes. General study points: Comparison showed that naive, central memory and Treg TCRB repertoires appeared more similar among patients than among healthy donors.

This clone occurred once. Its antigen is still unknown. The CDR3 consists of 15 residues. The V end lost 7 bases, the J end lost 4 bases, and 14 bases lay between the germline ends. From germline, CDR1 is MNHEY and CDR2 SVGAGI. The study reverse transcribed the entire isolated RNA, so it sequenced expressed TCRB transcripts. Data came from immunoSEQ multiplex PCR; TCRdb stores just in-frame clones and leaves some out. The table has 250,000 to 400,000 clones, approximately 15% seen once. This receptor was taken from a man younger than 40 in good health. Specimen: central memory CD4+ T cells from blood. The V call is TRBV6-5, the J call TRBJ1-6; D is undetermined. DNA of the CDR3: TGTGCCAGCAACCGAGCGGGAGGTTATAATTCACCCCTCCACTTT. It codes for CASNRAGGYNSPLHF.